This T cell receptor beta chain came from a study of OX40 agonist ivuxolimab in advanced cancers. Assay used: immunoSEQ multiplex PCR; TCRdb lists only in-frame clones, some missing. The data contain fewer than 90,000 clones, around 91% of them singletons. Trimming left V 7 bases short and J 3 bases short, with 7 bases between. CDR3 length: 11 amino acids. CDR1 and CDR2 (germline): SNHLY, FYNNEI. This TCR came from an adult with an advanced solid tumor such as melanoma, head and neck, liver or kidney cancer. Specimen: CD4+ or CD8+ T cells sorted from blood, collected in a trial of the OX40 agonist ivuxolimab. The chain is built from TRBV2 and TRBJ2-7, with D unresolved. The CDR3 DNA reads TGTGCCAGCATTACCTACTACGAGCAGTACTTC. It yields the protein CASITYYEQYF.